This TCR beta chain was recorded in a study of post-analysis software for immune sequencing data. Study details: Patients with relapsing-remitting, secondary progressive and progressive-relapsing multiple sclerosis courses were all represented. Study-wide results and limits: Clustering by F measure revealed strong co-clustering among samples prepared together in one batch. Among roughly 5 TRBV segments more frequent in patients than controls were TRBV5-6, TRBV5-1 and TRBV20-1. Multiple sclerosis patients showed significantly lower normalized Chao1 diversity than controls did.

Unique-molecular-identifier-tagged TCR beta cDNA libraries were used. Input of about 0.95 to 11 million T cells yielded approximately 500,000 cDNA molecules. TCRdb redid the calling of the PCR reads with MiXCR, one entry per CDR3 protein. The repertoire has some 800,000 distinct CDR3 sequences, 46% of them found once; the top ten carry 4.9%. About this clonotype itself: Its specificity is not known.

Deletions cut 8 bases from V and 7 bases from J, with 18 bases between. Germline V gives CDR1 SQVTM, CDR2 ANQGSEA. This CDR3 comprises 13 residues. This chain connects TRBV29-1 to TRBJ2-1, with D tentatively TRBD2 (6 bases). Sequencing used blood. The sequence was obtained from a girl aged 5 to 17 with multiple sclerosis. The CDR3 nucleotides read TGCAGCACACCTAAAACGGGGGTGAATGAGCAGTTCTTC. Translating gives CSTPKTGVNEQFF.